Shown below are 21 T cell receptor beta chains from a single sample sequenced in a study of blood T cell repertoires in COVID-19. The method was immunoSEQ multiplex PCR; TCRdb's version includes in-frame clones alone and lacks a portion of them. The sample holds roughly 200,000 clones, roughly nine tenths seen once. The sequencing sample was made of PBMCs or T cells enriched from blood (not recorded which). All receptors derive from a woman in her twenties or thirties who had recovered from COVID-19.

This clone was found once. The chain has TRBV6-4 and TRBJ1-3; the match to TRBD1 covers 10 bases. The CDR3 extends over 18 amino acids. V trimming: 0 bases; J trimming: 3 bases; junction bases outside the gene matches: 8. Germline V gene sequence: CDR1 MRHNA, CDR2 SNTAGT. The CDR3 DNA reads as TGTGCCAGCAGTGACTCGGGGACAGGGGCGATTTTTGGAAACACCATATATTTT. Translating gives CASSDSGTGAIFGNTIYF.

This sequence joins TRBV7-3 and TRBJ2-3, with 8 bases matching TRBD2. Per germline, CDR1 SGHTA and CDR2 FQGTGA. The ends lost 0 bases at V and 1 base at J; junction bases unmatched: 6. This CDR3 spans 17 amino acids. CDR3 protein: CASSLTGGGSGTDTQYF. CDR3 nucleotide sequence: TGTGCCAGCAGCTTAACTGGCGGGGGGTCCGGCACAGATACGCAGTATTTT.

The rearrangement uses TRBV11-3 and TRBJ2-2, with D possibly being TRBD2 (6 bases). Trimming removed 5 bases at V and 5 bases at J, with 12 bases between. The V gene's germline CDR1 is SGHNT and CDR2 YENEEA. The CDR3 contains 14 residues. The CDR3: CASSELRGTGELFF. DNA of the CDR3: TGTGCCAGCAGCGAACTCCGGGGGACCGGGGAGCTGTTTTTT.

The chain is built from TRBV7-2 and TRBJ2-7; D is uncertain. CDR1 and CDR2 from the germline V gene are SGHTA and FQGNSA. The ends were cut back, 1 base at V and 4 bases at J, with 8 bases in the middle. The CDR3 spans 13 residues. The CDR3 DNA reads TGTGCCAGCAGCTTAGGAGGAGATTACGAGCAGTACTTC. Translation gives CASSLGGDYEQYF.

The V gene is TRBV3-1 (or the pseudogene TRBV3-2), the J gene TRBJ2-5; no clear D gene. Per the germline V gene, CDR1 is LGHDT and CDR2 is YNNKEL (reference sequence). CDR3 length equals 15 residues. V lost 1 base and J 4 bases, leaving 13 bases between the germline ends. This CDR3 is CASSQGSQARETQYF. The CDR3 bases are TGTGCCAGCAGCCAAGGGTCCCAGGCCAGAGAGACCCAGTACTTC.

This clone was picked up a small number of times. This chain uses TRBV5-6 with TRBJ1-1; a weak D match, TRBD1 (5 bases). This CDR3 is built from 13 residues. Trimming left V 1 base short and J 5 bases short, with 9 bases between. Germline assignment: CDR1 SGHDT and CDR2 YYEEEE. Written as DNA, the CDR3 is TGTGCCAGCAGCTTGTCCAGGGTAACTGAAGCTTTCTTT. Translated, it gives CASSLSRVTEAFF.

J is TRBJ2-7 and V is TRBV5-1, with 8 bases identical to TRBD1. The CDR3 contains 15 residues. Germline V gives CDR1 SGHRS, CDR2 YFSETQ. V was pared by 2 bases and J by 6 bases, with 10 bases of the junction left unmatched. CDR3 nucleotide sequence: TGCGCCAGCAGCTTAAGCCCGACAGGGGCGAGCGAGCAGTACTTC. Protein sequence: CASSLSPTGASEQYF. Complete variable domain (other parts from reference TRBV5-1 and TRBJ2-7): KAGVTQTPRYLIKTRGQQVTLSCSPISGHRSVSWYQQTPGQGLQFLFEYFSETQRNKGNFPGRFSGRQFSNSRSEMNVSTLELGDSALYLCASSLSPTGASEQYFGPGTRLTVT.

The chain uses TRBV14 and TRBJ1-2; 7 positions agree with TRBD1. With 4 bases clipped from V and 4 bases from J, the junction kept 9 bases outside the gene matches. CDR1 and CDR2 from the germline V gene are SGHDN and FVKESK. There are 15 residues in the CDR3. The CDR3 is CASSREGARAYGYTF. CDR3 nucleotide sequence: TGTGCCAGCAGCCGAGAGGGGGCGCGTGCCTATGGCTACACCTTC. Combining the CDR3 with reference TRBV14 and TRBJ1-2 gives the whole variable domain EAGVTQFPSHSVIEKGQTVTLRCDPISGHDNLYWYRRVMGKEIKFLLHFVKESKQDESGMPNNRFLAERTGGTYSTLKVQPAELEDSGVYFCASSREGARAYGYTFGSGTRLTVV.

The V gene is TRBV6-5, the J gene TRBJ2-1; 9 bases map to TRBD1. This CDR3 is built from 15 residues. J gave up 7 bases and V 3 bases, and 7 bases lay outside the gene matches. Looked up from germline, CDR1 is MNHEY and CDR2 is SVGAGI. The CDR3 loop is CASSYGTGRRNEQFF. The CDR3 bases are TGTGCCAGCAGTTATGGGACAGGGCGGAGGAATGAGCAGTTCTTC.

V gene TRBV4-3 combines with J gene TRBJ2-3; D may be TRBD1 (6 bases). CDR1 and CDR2 (germline): LGHNA, YSLEER. Trimming pared 4 bases from V and 0 bases from J, leaving 8 bases between. The CDR3 totals 14 residues. In DNA, the CDR3 is TGCGCCAGCAGCCCAGGGGCTAGCACAGATACGCAGTATTTT. It encodes CASSPGASTDTQYF.

This clone appeared a few times. The chain links TRBV4-2 to TRBJ1-1; D might be TRBD1 (5 bases). Per the germline V gene, CDR1 is LGHNA and CDR2 is YNFKEQ. The CDR3 is made up of 16 amino acids. Trimming cost V 2 bases and J 0 bases, with 13 bases left between them. The CDR3 is CASSQNRGIMNTEAFF. CDR3 nucleotide sequence: TGTGCCAGCAGCCAAAATCGGGGGATTATGAACACTGAAGCTTTCTTT.

This sequence joins TRBV10-3 and TRBJ1-1, with 7 bases that match TRBD1. The CDR3 loop spans 13 amino acids. V lost 6 bases and J lost 9; bases outside the gene matches: 10. Germline V gene data show CDR1 as ENHRY and CDR2 as SYGVKD. CDR3 sequence: CAIRVQGLSQAFF. The CDR3 region has the DNA TGTGCCATCAGGGTACAGGGGCTATCGCAAGCTTTCTTT.

The rearrangement uses TRBV7-8 and TRBJ1-2; D may be TRBD1 (6 bases). There are 14 residues in the CDR3. Germline-derived CDR1 and CDR2 are SGHVS and FQNEAQ. The ends were cut back, 2 bases at V and 4 bases at J, with 11 bases in the middle. The CDR3, as DNA: TGTGCCAGCAGCTTATTAACAGGGAGCTATGGCTACACCTTC. It is translated as CASSLLTGSYGYTF.

This clone appeared once. The J gene is TRBJ1-2, the V gene TRBV3-1 (or the pseudogene TRBV3-2); 7 nucleotides align to TRBD1. This CDR3 is built from 16 residues. Germline V lookup: CDR1 LGHDT, CDR2 YNNKEL (reference sequence). V gave up 4 bases and J gave up 4 bases; unmatched junction bases: 12. CDR3 protein: CASSPGTAANSYGYTF. The DNA for the CDR3 is TGTGCCAGCAGCCCCGGGACAGCCGCAAACTCCTATGGCTACACCTTC.

This chain links TRBV5-6 with TRBJ1-2, with D unresolved. The V gene's germline CDR1 is SGHDT and CDR2 YYEEEE. This CDR3 has 13 amino acids. V lost 0 bases to trimming and J lost 8 bases, with 11 bases between them. CDR3 nucleotide sequence: TGTGCCAGCAGCTTGGGGTCTAGTAGGGGCTACACCTTC. Residues: CASSLGSSRGYTF.

The chain joins TRBV3-1 (or the pseudogene TRBV3-2) to TRBJ2-3; a possible D gene is TRBD2 (5 bases). The CDR3 consists of 17 residues. Germline CDR1 and CDR2: LGHDT and YNNKEL (reference sequence). V was trimmed by 2 bases and J by 0 bases, leaving 15 bases between them. CDR3 residues: CASSQITTNPSTDTQYF. The DNA of the CDR3 is TGTGCCAGCAGCCAAATAACGACTAACCCTAGCACAGATACGCAGTATTTT.

This chain uses TRBV10-3 with TRBJ1-1; 7 bases map to TRBD1. V lost 2 bases to trimming and J lost 1 base; unmatched junction nucleotides: 7. Germline CDR1 ENHRY, CDR2 SYGVKD. The CDR3 runs 16 residues. For the CDR3, the DNA is TGTGCCATCAGTGAGGTACAGGGGTACGGGAACACTGAAGCTTTCTTT. Protein sequence: CAISEVQGYGNTEAFF.

This chain joins TRBV19 and TRBJ1-2, with 11 bases aligning to TRBD1. CDR1 and CDR2 from the germline V gene are LNHDA and SQIVND (reference sequence). This CDR3 has 14 residues. After removal of 5 bases from V and 4 bases from J, the junction contained 3 bases not matched to a gene. CDR3 sequence: CASSFGTGGYGYTF. Here the CDR3 DNA reads TGTGCCAGTAGTTTCGGGACAGGGGGCTATGGCTACACCTTC.

The V call is TRBV10-3, the J call TRBJ2-3; no definite D call. Germline-derived CDR1 and CDR2 are ENHRY and SYGVKD. V lost 2 bases and J lost 5, with 14 bases in between. The CDR3 has 15 amino acids. The CDR3 DNA sequence: TGTGCCATCAGTGAGCCGTCTCTTGGGCAAGATACGCAGTATTTT. Its protein product is CAISEPSLGQDTQYF.

The V gene is TRBV27, the J gene TRBJ1-1, with 7 bases matching TRBD1. V trimming: 5 bases; J trimming: 5 bases; junction bases outside the gene matches: 11. CDR1 is MNHEY, CDR2 SMNVEV, per germline (reference sequence). The CDR3 totals 15 residues. Here the CDR3 DNA reads TGTGCCAGCAGTCCGCGAAACAGGGGTAGGACTGAAGCTTTCTTT. Translated: CASSPRNRGRTEAFF.

The CDR3 coding sequence is TGTGCCAGCAGCTTAGGGTCTAGCGGGGGGACCTACGAGCAGTACTTC. This codes for CASSLGSSGGTYEQYF. The V gene is TRBV7-9, the J gene TRBJ2-7; 11 positions match TRBD2. The CDR3 totals 16 residues. Per germline, CDR1 SEHNR and CDR2 FQNEAQ (reference sequence). J gave up 2 bases and V 1 base, and 4 bases lay outside the gene matches.